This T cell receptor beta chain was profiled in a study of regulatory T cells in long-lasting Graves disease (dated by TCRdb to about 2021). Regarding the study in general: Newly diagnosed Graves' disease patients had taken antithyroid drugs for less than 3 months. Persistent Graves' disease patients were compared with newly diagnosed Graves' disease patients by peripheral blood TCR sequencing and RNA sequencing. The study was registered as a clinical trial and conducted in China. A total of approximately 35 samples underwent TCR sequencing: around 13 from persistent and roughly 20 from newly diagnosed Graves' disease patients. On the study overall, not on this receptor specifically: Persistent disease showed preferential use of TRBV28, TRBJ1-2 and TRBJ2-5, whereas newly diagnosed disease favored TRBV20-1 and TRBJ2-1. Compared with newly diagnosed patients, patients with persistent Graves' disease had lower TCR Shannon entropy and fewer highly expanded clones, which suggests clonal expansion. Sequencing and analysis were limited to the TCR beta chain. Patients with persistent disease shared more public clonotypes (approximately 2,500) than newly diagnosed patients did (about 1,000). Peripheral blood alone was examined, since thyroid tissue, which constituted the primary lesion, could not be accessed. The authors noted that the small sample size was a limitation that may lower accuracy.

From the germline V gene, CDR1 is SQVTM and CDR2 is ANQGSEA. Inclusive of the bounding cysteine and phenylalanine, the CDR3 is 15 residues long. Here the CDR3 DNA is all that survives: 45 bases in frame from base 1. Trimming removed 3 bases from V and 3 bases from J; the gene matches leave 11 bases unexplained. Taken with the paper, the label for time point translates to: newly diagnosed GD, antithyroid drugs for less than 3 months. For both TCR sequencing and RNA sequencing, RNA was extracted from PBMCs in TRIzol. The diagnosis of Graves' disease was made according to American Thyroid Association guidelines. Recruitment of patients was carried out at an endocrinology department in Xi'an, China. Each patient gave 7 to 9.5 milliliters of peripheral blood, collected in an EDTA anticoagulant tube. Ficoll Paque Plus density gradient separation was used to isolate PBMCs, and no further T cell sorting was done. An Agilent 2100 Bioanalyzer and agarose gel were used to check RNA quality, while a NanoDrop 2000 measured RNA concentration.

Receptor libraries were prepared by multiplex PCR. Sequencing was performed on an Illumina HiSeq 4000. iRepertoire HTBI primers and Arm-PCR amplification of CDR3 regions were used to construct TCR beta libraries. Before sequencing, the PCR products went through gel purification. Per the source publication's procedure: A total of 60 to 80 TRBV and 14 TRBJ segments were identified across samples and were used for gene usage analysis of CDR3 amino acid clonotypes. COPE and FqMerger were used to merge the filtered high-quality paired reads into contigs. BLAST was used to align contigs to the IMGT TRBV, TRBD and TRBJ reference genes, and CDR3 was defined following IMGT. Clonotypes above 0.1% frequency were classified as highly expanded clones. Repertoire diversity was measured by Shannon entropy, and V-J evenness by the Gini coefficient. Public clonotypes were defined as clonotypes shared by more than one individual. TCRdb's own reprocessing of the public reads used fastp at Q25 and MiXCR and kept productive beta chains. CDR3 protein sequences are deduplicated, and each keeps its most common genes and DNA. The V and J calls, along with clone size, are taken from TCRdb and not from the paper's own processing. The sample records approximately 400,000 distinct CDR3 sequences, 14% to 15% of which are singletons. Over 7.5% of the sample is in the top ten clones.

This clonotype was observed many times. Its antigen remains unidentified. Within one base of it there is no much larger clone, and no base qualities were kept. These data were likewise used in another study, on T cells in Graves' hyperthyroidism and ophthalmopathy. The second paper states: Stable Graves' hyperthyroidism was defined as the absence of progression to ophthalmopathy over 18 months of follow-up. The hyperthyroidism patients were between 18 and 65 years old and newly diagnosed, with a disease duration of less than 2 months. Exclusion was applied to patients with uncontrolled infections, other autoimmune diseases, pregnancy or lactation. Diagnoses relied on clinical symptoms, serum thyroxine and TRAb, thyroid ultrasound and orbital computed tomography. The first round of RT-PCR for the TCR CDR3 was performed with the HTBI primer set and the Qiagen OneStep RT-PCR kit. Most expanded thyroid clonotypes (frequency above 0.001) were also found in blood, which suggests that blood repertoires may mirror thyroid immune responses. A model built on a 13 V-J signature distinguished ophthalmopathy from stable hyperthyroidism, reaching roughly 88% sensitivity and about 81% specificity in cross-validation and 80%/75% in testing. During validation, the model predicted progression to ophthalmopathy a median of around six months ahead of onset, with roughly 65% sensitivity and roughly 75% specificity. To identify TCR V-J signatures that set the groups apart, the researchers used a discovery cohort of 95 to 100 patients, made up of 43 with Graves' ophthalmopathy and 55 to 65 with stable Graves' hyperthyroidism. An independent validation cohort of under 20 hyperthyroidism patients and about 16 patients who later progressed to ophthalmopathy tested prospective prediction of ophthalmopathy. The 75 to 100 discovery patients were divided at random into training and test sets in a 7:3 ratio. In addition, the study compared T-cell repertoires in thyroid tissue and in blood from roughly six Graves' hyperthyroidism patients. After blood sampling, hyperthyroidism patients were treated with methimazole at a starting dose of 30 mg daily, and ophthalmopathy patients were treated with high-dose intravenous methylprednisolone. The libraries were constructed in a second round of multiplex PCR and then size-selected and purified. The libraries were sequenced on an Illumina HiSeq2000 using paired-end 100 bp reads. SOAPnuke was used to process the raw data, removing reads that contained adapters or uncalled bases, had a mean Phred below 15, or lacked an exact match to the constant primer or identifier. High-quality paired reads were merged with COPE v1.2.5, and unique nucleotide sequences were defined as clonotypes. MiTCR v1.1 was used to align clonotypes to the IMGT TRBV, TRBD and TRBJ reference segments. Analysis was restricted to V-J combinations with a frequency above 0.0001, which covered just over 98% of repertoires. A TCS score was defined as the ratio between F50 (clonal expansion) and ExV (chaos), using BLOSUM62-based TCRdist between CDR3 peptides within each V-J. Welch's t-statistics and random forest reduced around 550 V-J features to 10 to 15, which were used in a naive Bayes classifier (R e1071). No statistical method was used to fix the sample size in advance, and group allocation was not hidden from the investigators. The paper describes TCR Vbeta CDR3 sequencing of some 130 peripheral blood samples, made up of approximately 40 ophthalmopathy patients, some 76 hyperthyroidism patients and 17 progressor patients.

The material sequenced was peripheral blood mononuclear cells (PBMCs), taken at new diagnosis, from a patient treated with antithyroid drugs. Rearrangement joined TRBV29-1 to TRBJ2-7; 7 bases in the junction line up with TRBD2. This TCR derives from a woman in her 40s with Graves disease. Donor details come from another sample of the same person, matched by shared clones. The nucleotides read TGCAGCGTTGACGGGGGGACCGGAAAGGACTACGAGCAGTACTTC. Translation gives CSVDGGTGKDYEQYF.